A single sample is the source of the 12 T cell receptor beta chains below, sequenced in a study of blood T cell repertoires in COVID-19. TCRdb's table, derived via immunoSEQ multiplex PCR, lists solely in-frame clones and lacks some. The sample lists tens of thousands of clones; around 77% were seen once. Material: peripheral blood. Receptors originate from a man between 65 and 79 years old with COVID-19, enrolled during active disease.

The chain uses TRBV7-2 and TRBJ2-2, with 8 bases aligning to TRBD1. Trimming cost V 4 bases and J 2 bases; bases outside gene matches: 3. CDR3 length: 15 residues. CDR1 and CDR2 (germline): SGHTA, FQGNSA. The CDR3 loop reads CASSSQGVNTGELFF. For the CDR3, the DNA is TGTGCCAGCAGCTCACAGGGGGTAAACACCGGGGAGCTGTTTTTT.

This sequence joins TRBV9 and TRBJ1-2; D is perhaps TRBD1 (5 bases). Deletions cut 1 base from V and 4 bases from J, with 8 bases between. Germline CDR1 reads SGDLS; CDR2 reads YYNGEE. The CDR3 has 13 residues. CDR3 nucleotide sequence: TGTGCCAGCAGCGTAACAGGCATCTATGGCTACACCTTC. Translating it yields CASSVTGIYGYTF.

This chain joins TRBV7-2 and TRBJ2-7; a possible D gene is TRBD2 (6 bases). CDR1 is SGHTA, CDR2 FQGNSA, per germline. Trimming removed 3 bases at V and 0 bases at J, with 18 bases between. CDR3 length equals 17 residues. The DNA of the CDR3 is TGTGCCAGCAGCTTGAAAACCGGGACTCAGAGCTCCTACGAGCAGTACTTC. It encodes CASSLKTGTQSSYEQYF.

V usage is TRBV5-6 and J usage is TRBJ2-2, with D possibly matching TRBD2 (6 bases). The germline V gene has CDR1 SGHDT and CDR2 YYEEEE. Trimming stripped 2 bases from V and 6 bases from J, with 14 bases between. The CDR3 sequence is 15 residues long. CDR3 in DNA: TGTGCCAGCAGCTTACCAGGGCGGGAATCCGGGGAGCTGTTTTTT. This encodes CASSLPGRESGELFF.

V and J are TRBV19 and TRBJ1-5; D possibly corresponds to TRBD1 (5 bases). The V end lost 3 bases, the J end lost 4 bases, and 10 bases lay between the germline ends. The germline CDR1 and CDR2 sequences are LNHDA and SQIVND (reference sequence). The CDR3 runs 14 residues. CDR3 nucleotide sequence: TGTGCCAGTAGTATGGGTCAGGGTAATCAGCCCCAGCATTTT. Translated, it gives CASSMGQGNQPQHF. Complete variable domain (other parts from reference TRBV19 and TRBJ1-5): DGGITQSPKYLFRKEGQNVTLSCEQNLNHDAMYWYRQDPGQGLRLIYYSQIVNDFQKGDIAEGYSVSREKKESFPLTVTSAQKNPTAFYLCASSMGQGNQPQHFGDGTRLSIL.

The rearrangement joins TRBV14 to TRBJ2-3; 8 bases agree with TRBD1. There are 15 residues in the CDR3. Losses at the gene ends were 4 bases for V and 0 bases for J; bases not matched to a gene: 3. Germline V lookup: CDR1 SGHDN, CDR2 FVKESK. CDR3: CASSLWTGSTDTQYF. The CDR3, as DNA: TGTGCCAGCAGCCTCTGGACAGGGAGCACAGATACGCAGTATTTT.

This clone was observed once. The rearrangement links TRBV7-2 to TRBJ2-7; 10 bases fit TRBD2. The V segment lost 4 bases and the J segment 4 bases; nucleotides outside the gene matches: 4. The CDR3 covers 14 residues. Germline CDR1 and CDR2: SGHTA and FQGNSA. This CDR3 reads CASSSPSGGYEQYF. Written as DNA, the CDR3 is TGTGCCAGCAGCTCCCCTAGCGGGGGATACGAGCAGTACTTC. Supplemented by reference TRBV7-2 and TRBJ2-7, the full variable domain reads GAGVSQSPSNKVTEKGKDVELRCDPISGHTALYWYRQSLGQGLEFLIYFQGNSAPDKSGLPSDRFSAERTGGSVSTLTIQRTQQEDSAVYLCASSSPSGGYEQYFGPGTRLTVT.

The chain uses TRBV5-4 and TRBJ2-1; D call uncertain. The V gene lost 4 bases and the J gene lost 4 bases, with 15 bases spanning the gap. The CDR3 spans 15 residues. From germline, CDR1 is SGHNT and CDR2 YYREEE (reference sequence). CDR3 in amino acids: CASSPSPKTYNEQFF. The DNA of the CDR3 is TGTGCCAGCAGCCCCTCACCCAAGACATACAATGAGCAGTTCTTC.

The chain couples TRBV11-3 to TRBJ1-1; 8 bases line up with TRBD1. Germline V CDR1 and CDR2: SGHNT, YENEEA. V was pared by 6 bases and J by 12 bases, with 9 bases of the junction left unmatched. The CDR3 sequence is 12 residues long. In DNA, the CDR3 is TGTGCCAGCAGGGACGACAGGGGTATAACTTTCTTT. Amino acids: CASRDDRGITFF.

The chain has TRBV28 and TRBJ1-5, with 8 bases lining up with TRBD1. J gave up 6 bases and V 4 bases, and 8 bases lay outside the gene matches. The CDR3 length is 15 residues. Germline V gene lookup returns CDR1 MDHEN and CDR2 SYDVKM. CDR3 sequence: CASSSGRGPSQPQHF. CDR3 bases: TGTGCCAGCAGTTCTGGCAGGGGGCCGTCTCAGCCCCAGCATTTT.

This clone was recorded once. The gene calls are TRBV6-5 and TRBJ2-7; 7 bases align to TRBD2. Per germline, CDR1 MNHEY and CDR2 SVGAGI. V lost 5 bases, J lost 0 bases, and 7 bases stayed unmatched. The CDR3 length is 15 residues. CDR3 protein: CASSMTLAGSYEQYF. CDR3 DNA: TGTGCCAGCAGTATGACTTTAGCGGGCTCCTACGAGCAGTACTTC.

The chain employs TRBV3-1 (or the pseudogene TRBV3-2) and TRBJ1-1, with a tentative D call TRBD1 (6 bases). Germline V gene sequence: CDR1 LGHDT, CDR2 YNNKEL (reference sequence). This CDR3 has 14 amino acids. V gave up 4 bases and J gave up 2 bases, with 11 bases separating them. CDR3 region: CASSLTGSNTEAFF. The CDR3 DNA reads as TGTGCCAGCAGCCTCACAGGGTCCAACACTGAAGCTTTCTTT.